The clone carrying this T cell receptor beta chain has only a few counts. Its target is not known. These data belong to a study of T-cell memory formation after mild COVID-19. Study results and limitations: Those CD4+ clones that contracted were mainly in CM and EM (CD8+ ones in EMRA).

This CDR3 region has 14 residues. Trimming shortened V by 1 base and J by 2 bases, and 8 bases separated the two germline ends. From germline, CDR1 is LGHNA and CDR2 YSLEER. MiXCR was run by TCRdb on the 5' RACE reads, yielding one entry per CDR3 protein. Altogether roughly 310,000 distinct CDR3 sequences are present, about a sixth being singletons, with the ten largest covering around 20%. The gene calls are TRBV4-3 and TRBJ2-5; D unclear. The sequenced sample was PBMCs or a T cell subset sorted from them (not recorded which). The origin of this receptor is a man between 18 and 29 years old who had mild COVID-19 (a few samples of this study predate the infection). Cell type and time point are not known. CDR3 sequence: CASSQAQRQETQYF. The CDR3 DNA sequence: TGCGCCAGCAGCCAAGCCCAGAGACAAGAGACCCAGTACTTC.